The 11 T cell receptor beta chains below all came from one sample that was sequenced in a study of T cell responses to AZD1222 COVID-19 vaccine. TCRdb's table, derived via immunoSEQ multiplex PCR, lists solely in-frame clones and lacks some. In the table there are approximately 110,000 clones, 91% of which are singletons. The specimen comprised peripheral blood, sampled on day 0 of AZD1222 vaccination. The receptors were sampled from an adult in good health.

This clone was counted a single time. CDR3 nucleotide sequence: TGCGCCAGCAGCTCGGACCCAGGGTCATCAGAGACCCAGTACTTC. Amino acids: CASSSDPGSSETQYF. The genes are TRBV5-1 and TRBJ2-5, with D possibly TRBD1 on 5 matching bases. Trimming pared 3 bases from V and 4 bases from J, leaving 16 bases between. The CDR3 is 15 residues long. Germline V gene sequence: CDR1 SGHRS, CDR2 YFSETQ.

The chain has TRBV7-9 and TRBJ1-2; D is possibly TRBD1 (6 bases). Germline V gene lookup returns CDR1 SEHNR and CDR2 FQNEAQ (reference sequence). Trimming cost V 5 bases and J 5 bases, with 21 bases left between them. The CDR3 has 16 amino acids. CDR3 loop: CASSQGTGHLPYGYTF. CDR3 DNA sequence: TGTGCCAGCAGCCAGGGGACGGGACATCTCCCATATGGCTACACCTTC.

The rearrangement uses TRBV7-2 and TRBJ2-1, with a tentative D call TRBD2 (6 bases). V lost 7 bases, J lost 7 bases, and 20 bases lay in between. CDR3 length equals 15 residues. Germline V lookup: CDR1 SGHTA, CDR2 FQGNSA. This chain's CDR3 is CASTSVGSNRNEQFF. CDR3 bases: TGTGCCAGCACTAGCGTCGGGAGTAATCGGAATGAGCAGTTCTTC. The entire variable domain, with the rest obtained from reference TRBV7-2 and TRBJ2-1, is as follows: GAGVSQSPSNKVTEKGKDVELRCDPISGHTALYWYRQSLGQGLEFLIYFQGNSAPDKSGLPSDRFSAERTGGSVSTLTIQRTQQEDSAVYLCASTSVGSNRNEQFFGPGTRLTVL.

V is TRBV28 and J is TRBJ1-5, with D unresolved. Germline CDR1 MDHEN, CDR2 SYDVKM. CDR3 size: 14 residues. The V end was cut by 7 bases, the J end by 1 base, with 11 bases between. DNA for the CDR3: TGTGCCAGCATAAGTGGGGTAAGCAATCAGCCCCAGCATTTT. It specifies CASISGVSNQPQHF.

V usage is TRBV12-3 or TRBV12-4 and J usage is TRBJ2-7; D uncertain. V was cut by 1 base and J by 6 bases, with 7 bases left in between. The CDR3 contains 12 residues. The CDR3 sequence is CASSLVRVEQYF. The CDR3 nucleotides read TGTGCCAGCAGTTTAGTTAGGGTCGAGCAGTACTTC.

V usage is TRBV29-1 and J usage is TRBJ1-1, with D possibly TRBD1 on 5 matching bases. CDR3 length: 13 residues. Germline values: CDR1 SQVTM, CDR2 ANQGSEA. V lost 4 bases, J lost 0 bases, and 9 bases lay in between. The CDR3 here is CSVVRGMNTEAFF. Written as DNA, the CDR3 is TGCAGCGTTGTTCGGGGGATGAACACTGAAGCTTTCTTT.

This clone has just one count. The chain links TRBV19 to TRBJ1-1, with TRBD1 matching 10 bases. CDR3 length: 16 residues. Germline loops: CDR1 LNHDA, CDR2 SQIVND (reference sequence). V shed 3 bases and J 1 base; nucleotides not matched to a gene: 5. The CDR3 coding sequence is TGTGCCAGTAGTATGATCGGGACAGGGGCGAACACTGAAGCTTTCTTT. The encoded protein is CASSMIGTGANTEAFF. The full variable domain, in which reference TRBV19 and TRBJ1-1 provide the parts outside the CDR3, is DGGITQSPKYLFRKEGQNVTLSCEQNLNHDAMYWYRQDPGQGLRLIYYSQIVNDFQKGDIAEGYSVSREKKESFPLTVTSAQKNPTAFYLCASSMIGTGANTEAFFGQGTRLTVV.

In its sample, this clone was seen once. The sample contains more than one DNA sequence encoding this CDR3. The CDR3 protein is CASSTRTGGNQPQHF. CDR3 nucleotides: TGTGCCAGCAGCACCCGGACAGGGGGCAATCAGCCCCAGCATTTT. This chain connects TRBV6-5 to TRBJ1-5; TRBD1 agrees at 9 bases. Germline V gene sequence: CDR1 MNHEY, CDR2 SVGAGI. The CDR3 is 15 residues long. V gave up 6 bases and J gave up 2 bases; unmatched junction bases: 5.

The V gene is TRBV3-1 (or the pseudogene TRBV3-2), the J gene TRBJ1-1; no reliable D call. Trimming left V 2 bases short and J 11 bases short, with 12 bases between. The CDR3 runs 12 residues. Per the germline V gene, CDR1 is LGHDT and CDR2 is YNNKEL (reference sequence). The CDR3 DNA follows: TGTGCCAGCAGCCAACCGGGTCAGACGGCTTTCTTT. Protein product: CASSQPGQTAFF.

This chain links TRBV12-3 or TRBV12-4 with TRBJ1-2, with D perhaps TRBD1 (6 bases). With 5 bases removed from V and 5 bases from J, the gap between germline ends came to 6 bases. The CDR3 totals 11 residues. The CDR3 DNA is TGTGCCAGCAGTCAGGGGTATGGCTACACCTTC. This codes for CASSQGYGYTF.

The chain is built from TRBV6-5 and TRBJ1-5, with D perhaps TRBD1 (5 bases). The CDR3 totals 15 residues. Germline loops: CDR1 MNHEY, CDR2 SVGAGI. The germline V and J ends were trimmed by 0 bases and 4 bases, with 10 bases remaining between them. The CDR3 is CASSYSTGANQPQHF. For the CDR3, the DNA is TGTGCCAGCAGTTACTCGACCGGGGCGAATCAGCCCCAGCATTTT.